This T cell receptor (beta chain) was recorded in a study of OX40 agonist ivuxolimab in advanced cancers. Study at large: Each patient was given ivuxolimab into a vein every 2 weeks, at 0.01 to 10 mg/kg. Eligibility rules accepted prior anti-PD-1, anti-PD-L1 or anti-CTLA-4 therapy, and 35% to 45% had some.

TCRdb keeps only in-frame clones here, not all; method: immunoSEQ multiplex PCR. The profile shows tens of thousands of clones, 84% of them singletons. Between the trimmed V and J ends, which lost 0 bases and 7 bases, there was a span of 13 bases. The V gene's germline CDR1 is LGHNA and CDR2 YNFKEQ. The CDR3 has 15 amino acids. In regard to this clone: Its antigen remains unidentified.

General study results and limits: Both blood CD4+ and CD8+ T cells showed clonal growth by week 6 at 0.1 to 3.0 mg/kg. Relative to CD4+ cells, CD8+ T cells on average had more expanded clones.

This TCR was recovered from an adult with an advanced solid tumor such as melanoma, head and neck, liver or kidney cancer. Source: CD4+ or CD8+ T cells sorted from blood, taken in a trial of the OX40 agonist ivuxolimab. The chain uses TRBV4-2 and TRBJ1-5, with unresolved D. The CDR3 nucleotides are TGTGCCAGCAGCCAAGATCGGGCAGGATCGCAGCCCCAGCATTTT. The encoded protein is CASSQDRAGSQPQHF.